The 30 T cell receptor beta chains below all came from one sample that was sequenced in a study of blood T cell repertoires in COVID-19. Profiled with immunoSEQ multiplex PCR; TCRdb holds only in-frame clones, not every one. The table has fewer than 350,000 clones, around 90% seen once; the top ten hold 1.7%. Sample: PBMCs or T cells enriched from blood (not recorded which). Receptor source: a woman aged 18-29 years with acute COVID-19.

This clone has more than one count but fewer than ten. The gene calls are TRBV4-2 and TRBJ2-7; 7 nucleotides align to TRBD1. Trimming took 0 bases from V and 2 from J; bases not matched to a gene: 4. The CDR3 loop spans 15 amino acids. Germline values: CDR1 LGHNA, CDR2 YNFKEQ. The CDR3 DNA sequence: TGTGCCAGCAGCCAAGATCCGACAGGGACCTACGAGCAGTACTTC. As protein: CASSQDPTGTYEQYF.

Regarding this clone: A much larger clone lies one base from this, so it may be a read error. This sample includes further DNA sequences coding for the same CDR3. The gene calls are TRBV6-4 and TRBJ2-1; TRBD1 aligns across 11 bases. Per the germline V gene, CDR1 is MRHNA and CDR2 is SNTAGT. This CDR3 has 14 amino acids. V lost 2 bases, J lost 6 bases, and 0 bases stayed unmatched. Here the CDR3 reads CASSDGTGGNEQFF. The CDR3 coding sequence is TGTGCCAGCAGTGACGGGACAGGGGGCAATGAGCAGTTCTTC.

The chain is built from TRBV19 and TRBJ2-3; the D gene is possibly TRBD2 (5 bases). The germline V and J ends were trimmed by 10 bases and 6 bases, with 17 bases remaining between them. The CDR3 is made up of 13 amino acids. Per germline, CDR1 LNHDA and CDR2 SQIVND (reference sequence). The CDR3 region is CATGTRPQDTQYF. CDR3 DNA: TGTGCCACAGGAACTAGACCCCAGGATACGCAGTATTTT.

J is TRBJ2-1 and V is TRBV24-1, with 9 bases that match TRBD2. CDR3 size: 17 residues. Unmatched junction bases numbered 18, after V lost 4 bases and J lost 12 bases. The V gene's germline CDR1 is KGHDR and CDR2 SFDVKD. The CDR3 reads CATSEEGLGGRARGQFF. The CDR3 DNA reads as TGTGCCACCAGTGAAGAAGGCTTAGGCGGGAGGGCCCGCGGGCAGTTCTTC.

The CDR3 here is CASSWGRGSGNTIYF. In DNA, the CDR3 is TGTGCCAGCAGTTGGGGCAGGGGTTCTGGAAACACCATATATTTT. The chain carries TRBV6-5 and TRBJ1-3; D may be TRBD1 (6 bases). The CDR3 length is 15 residues. Germline loops: CDR1 MNHEY, CDR2 SVGAGI. The germline V and J ends were trimmed by 4 bases and 1 base, with 11 bases remaining between them.

The V call is TRBV19, the J call TRBJ2-7, with D maybe TRBD1 (6 bases). The CDR3 sequence is 14 residues long. Between the trimmed V and J ends, which lost 5 bases and 0 bases, there was a span of 11 bases. The germline gives CDR1 LNHDA, CDR2 SQIVND (reference sequence). The DNA for the CDR3 is TGTGCCAGTAGTGTAGGACAGAGCTCCTACGAGCAGTACTTC. This translates into CASSVGQSSYEQYF.

The CDR3 reads CASSPRTGGGLSTEAFF. The CDR3 nucleotides read TGTGCCAGCAGTCCCAGGACAGGGGGCGGCTTGAGCACTGAAGCTTTCTTT. The rearrangement uses TRBV27 and TRBJ1-1, with TRBD1 matching 11 bases. This CDR3 is 17 amino acids long. After removal of 5 bases from V and 4 bases from J, the junction contained 12 bases not matched to a gene. Per the germline V gene, CDR1 is MNHEY and CDR2 is SMNVEV (reference sequence).

The chain is built from TRBV29-1 and TRBJ1-4; TRBD1 might be the D (5 bases). CDR1 SQVTM and CDR2 ANQGSEA come from the germline V gene. The ends were cut back, 6 bases at V and 8 bases at J, with 10 bases in the middle. The CDR3 runs to 11 residues. CDR3 in DNA: TGCAGCGTGGGACTGAGAGAAAAACTGTTTTTT. Translation gives CSVGLREKLFF.

The chain uses TRBV10-1 and TRBJ2-2; 12 bases agree with TRBD2. Trimming removed 5 bases from V and 3 bases from J; junction bases left unmatched: 1. The CDR3 consists of 15 residues. Germline V CDR1 and CDR2: WNHNN, SYGVQD (reference sequence). CDR3 region: CASSPSGRDTGELFF. CDR3 DNA: TGCGCCAGCAGTCCTAGCGGGAGGGACACCGGGGAGCTGTTTTTT.

This clone was seen a single time. V gene TRBV28 combines with J gene TRBJ2-6; 8 bases agree with TRBD2. Germline lookup yields CDR1 MDHEN and CDR2 SYDVKM. CDR3 size: 17 residues. Germline trimming cut 4 bases from V and 0 bases from J; bases unmatched to any gene: 5. The CDR3 sequence: CASSSTSGLSGANVLTF. CDR3 sequence (DNA): TGTGCCAGCAGTTCAACTAGCGGCCTCTCTGGGGCCAACGTCCTGACTTTC.

The gene calls are TRBV28 and TRBJ1-3, with D tentatively TRBD1 (6 bases). V was shortened by 5 bases and J by 4 bases, with 15 bases between the two germline ends. Germline loops: CDR1 MDHEN, CDR2 SYDVKM. The CDR3 spans 15 residues. The CDR3 spells CASSLPTGAGNTIYF. CDR3 DNA sequence: TGTGCCAGCAGTCTGCCGACAGGCGCAGGAAACACCATATATTTT. The entire variable domain, with the rest obtained from reference TRBV28 and TRBJ1-3, is as follows: DVKVTQSSRYLVKRTGEKVFLECVQDMDHENMFWYRQDPGLGLRLIYFSYDVKMKEKGDIPEGYSVSREKKERFSLILESASTNQTSMYLCASSLPTGAGNTIYFGEGSWLTVV.

The J gene is TRBJ1-2, the V gene TRBV3-1 (or the pseudogene TRBV3-2), with 8 bases identical to TRBD1. Germline-derived CDR1 and CDR2 are LGHDT and YNNKEL (reference sequence). The junction had 7 bases not matched to a gene; V was cut back by 6 bases and J by 4 bases. The CDR3 spans 14 residues. CDR3 sequence reads: CASRTSGGSYGYTF. Written as DNA, the CDR3 is TGTGCCAGCAGGACCTCAGGGGGCAGCTATGGCTACACCTTC.

The chain recombines TRBV19 with TRBJ1-6; 7 bases fit TRBD1. V lost 3 bases and J lost 8; bases outside the gene matches: 7. CDR3 length equals 15 residues. Germline CDR1 reads LNHDA; CDR2 reads SQIVND (reference sequence). CDR3 protein: CASSIEDRDDSPLHF. DNA of the CDR3: TGTGCCAGTAGTATTGAAGACAGGGATGATTCACCCCTCCACTTT.

The chain recombines TRBV18 with TRBJ2-2; the D gene is possibly TRBD1 (6 bases). There are 16 residues in the CDR3. Germline CDR1 reads KGHSH; CDR2 reads LQKENI. V lost 2 bases, J lost 1 base, and 11 bases lay in between. The CDR3 spells CASSPFGTLNTGELFF. In DNA form, the CDR3 reads TGTGCCAGCTCACCATTTGGGACACTGAACACCGGGGAGCTGTTTTTT.

The chain is built from TRBV25-1 and TRBJ2-7; D possibly corresponds to TRBD2 (5 bases). Germline V lookup: CDR1 MGHDK, CDR2 SYGVNS. CDR3 size: 16 residues. With 4 bases removed from V and 4 bases from J, the gap between germline ends came to 20 bases. The CDR3 bases are TGTGCCAGCAGTGGGAAGCAGAGCGGTCGGTCTTACGAGCAGTACTTC. Translating it yields CASSGKQSGRSYEQYF.

With regard to this clone: Different DNA sequences within this sample yield the same CDR3. The chain has TRBV7-8 and TRBJ2-7, with D possibly TRBD1 on 6 matching bases. The V end was cut by 5 bases, the J end by 2 bases, with 13 bases between. CDR1 is SGHVS and CDR2 is FQNEAQ in the germline V gene. The CDR3 length is 14 residues. DNA for the CDR3: TGTGCCAGCAGCACCCGGACAGCGACCTACGAGCAGTACTTC. It encodes CASSTRTATYEQYF.

The J gene is TRBJ2-7, the V gene TRBV5-6; possible D gene TRBD2, 5 bases. The germline V gene has CDR1 SGHDT and CDR2 YYEEEE. The CDR3 is made up of 16 amino acids. Trimming removed 0 bases at V and 3 bases at J, with 16 bases between. The CDR3 spells CASSLGRGTPYYEQYF. DNA of the CDR3: TGTGCCAGCAGCTTGGGCCGGGGAACCCCTTACTACGAGCAGTACTTC.

The chain has TRBV9 and TRBJ1-1, with 8 bases that match TRBD1. CDR1 SGDLS and CDR2 YYNGEE come from the germline V gene. The CDR3 totals 13 residues. Germline trimming cut 3 bases from V and 3 bases from J; bases unmatched to any gene: 1. In DNA form, the CDR3 reads TGTGCCAGCAGCGCACAGGGGGACACTGAAGCTTTCTTT. It yields the protein CASSAQGDTEAFF. Complete variable domain (other parts from reference TRBV9 and TRBJ1-1): DSGVTQTPKHLITATGQRVTLRCSPRSGDLSVYWYQQSLDQGLQFLIQYYNGEERAKGNILERFSAQQFPDLHSELNLSSLELGDSALYFCASSAQGDTEAFFGQGTRLTVV.

In its sample, this clone was seen a few times. The rearrangement links TRBV9 to TRBJ2-1; 7 bases match TRBD2. CDR3 size: 14 residues. The V gene end was trimmed by 4 bases and the J gene end by 6 bases; junction bases not matched to a gene: 7. CDR1 and CDR2 from the germline V gene are SGDLS and YYNGEE. CDR3 nucleotides: TGTGCCAGCAGCCCCCAGACTAGCTCCAATGAGCAGTTCTTC. Protein: CASSPQTSSNEQFF.

J is TRBJ1-2 and V is TRBV18, with 10 bases matching TRBD1. The CDR3 covers 14 residues. Germline V gene sequence: CDR1 KGHSH, CDR2 LQKENI. The V gene end was trimmed by 2 bases and the J gene end by 7 bases; junction bases not matched to a gene: 4. The CDR3 coding sequence is TGTGCCAGCTCACCATCGACAGGGGGCTTTGGCTACACCTTC. Translating gives CASSPSTGGFGYTF.

The chain employs TRBV5-4 and TRBJ2-3; 7 positions match TRBD1. This CDR3 region has 15 residues. V was clipped by 3 bases and J by 1 base; unmatched bases: 5. CDR1 and CDR2 from the germline V gene are SGHNT and YYREEE (reference sequence). CDR3 region: CASSSAGTGTDTQYF. CDR3 nucleotide sequence: TGTGCCAGCAGCTCCGCCGGGACAGGCACAGATACGCAGTATTTT.

This chain connects TRBV25-1 to TRBJ2-7; 9 nucleotides match TRBD1. CDR3 length: 13 amino acids. Trimming at V came to 5 bases and at J to 6 bases, leaving 5 bases not matched to a gene. The V gene's germline CDR1 is MGHDK and CDR2 SYGVNS. CDR3 coding DNA: TGTGCCAGCAGTTTTGGGACAGGGAGCGAGCAGTACTTC. Its protein is CASSFGTGSEQYF.

This clone was counted ten times or more. The gene calls are TRBV29-1 and TRBJ2-7, with 7 bases that match TRBD1. J gave up 7 bases and V 6 bases, and 12 bases lay outside the gene matches. The germline V gene encodes CDR1 SQVTM and CDR2 ANQGSEA. CDR3 size: 13 residues. CDR3 DNA sequence: TGCAGCGTACGGATTGACAGGGCTGGAGAGCAGTACTTC. Translation: CSVRIDRAGEQYF.

This chain links TRBV7-2 with TRBJ2-3; TRBD2 matches 7 bases. The V gene's germline CDR1 is SGHTA and CDR2 FQGNSA. The CDR3 runs 14 residues. The ends lost 2 bases at V and 4 bases at J; junction bases unmatched: 3. CDR3 region: CASSLMGRADTQYF. CDR3 DNA sequence: TGTGCCAGCAGCTTAATGGGGAGGGCAGATACGCAGTATTTT.

The chain combines TRBV24-1 with TRBJ1-6; 9 bases are shared with TRBD1. The germline V gene encodes CDR1 KGHDR and CDR2 SFDVKD. J gave up 10 bases and V 1 base, and 10 bases lay outside the gene matches. This CDR3 has 17 amino acids. The CDR3 here is CATSDLNRGLLHSPLHF. CDR3 DNA: TGTGCCACCAGTGATTTAAACAGGGGGCTACTTCACTCACCCCTCCACTTT.

This chain connects TRBV29-1 to TRBJ1-1, with 7 bases matching TRBD1. CDR3 length: 13 amino acids. CDR1 and CDR2 from the germline V gene are SQVTM and ANQGSEA. Trimming took 7 bases from V and 4 from J; bases not matched to a gene: 9. In nucleotides, the CDR3 is TGCAGCGCGTCAGGGGGGACGGCCACTGAAGCTTTCTTT. Its translation: CSASGGTATEAFF.

This sequence joins TRBV27 and TRBJ2-5; D is uncertain. CDR1 and CDR2 (germline): MNHEY, SMNVEV (reference sequence). The ends were cut back, 7 bases at V and 3 bases at J, with 9 bases in the middle. The length of the CDR3 is 12 residues. DNA of the CDR3: TGTGCCAGCAAATCCACGGAAGAGACCCAGTACTTC. It translates to CASKSTEETQYF.

CDR3 sequence reads: CASRPGQKSPLHF. DNA of the CDR3: TGTGCCAGCAGACCGGGACAGAAGTCACCCCTCCACTTT. J is TRBJ1-6 and V is TRBV28, with 7 bases identical to TRBD1. Germline CDR1 MDHEN, CDR2 SYDVKM. Trimming took 6 bases from V and 10 from J; bases not matched to a gene: 6. The CDR3 extends over 13 amino acids. Supplemented by reference TRBV28 and TRBJ1-6, the full variable domain reads DVKVTQSSRYLVKRTGEKVFLECVQDMDHENMFWYRQDPGLGLRLIYFSYDVKMKEKGDIPEGYSVSREKKERFSLILESASTNQTSMYLCASRPGQKSPLHFGNGTRLTVT.

The genes are TRBV5-5 and TRBJ2-1; TRBD2 aligns across 10 bases. Germline V CDR1 and CDR2: SGHKS, YYEKEE (reference sequence). CDR3 length equals 16 residues. After removal of 4 bases from V and 3 bases from J, the junction contained 7 bases not matched to a gene. The CDR3 DNA is TGTGCCAGCAGCAAGCCGGGGACTAGCGACTACAATGAGCAGTTCTTC. As protein: CASSKPGTSDYNEQFF. Combining the CDR3 with reference TRBV5-5 and TRBJ2-1 gives the whole variable domain DAGVTQSPTHLIKTRGQQVTLRCSPISGHKSVSWYQQVLGQGPQFIFQYYEKEERGRGNFPDRFSARQFPNYSSELNVNALLLGDSALYLCASSKPGTSDYNEQFFGPGTRLTVL.

This sequence joins TRBV6-5 and TRBJ2-7; 8 nucleotides match TRBD2. The CDR3 totals 14 residues. CDR1 and CDR2 (germline): MNHEY, SVGAGI. V was pared by 8 bases and J by 1 base, with 7 bases of the junction left unmatched. CDR3 region: CASGRGGRSYEQYF. In nucleotides, the CDR3 is TGTGCCAGCGGGAGGGGCGGGAGGTCCTACGAGCAGTACTTC.